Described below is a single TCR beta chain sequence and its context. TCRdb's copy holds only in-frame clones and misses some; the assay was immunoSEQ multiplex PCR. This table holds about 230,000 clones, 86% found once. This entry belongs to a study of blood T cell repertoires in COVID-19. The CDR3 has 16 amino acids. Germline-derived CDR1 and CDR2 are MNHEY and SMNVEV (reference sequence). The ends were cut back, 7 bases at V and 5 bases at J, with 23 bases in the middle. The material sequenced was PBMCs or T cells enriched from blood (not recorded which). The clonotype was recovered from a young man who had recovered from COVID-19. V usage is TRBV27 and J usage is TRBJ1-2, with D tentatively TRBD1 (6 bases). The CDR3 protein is CASMPAWGPGPYGYTF. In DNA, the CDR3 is TGTGCCAGCATGCCTGCCTGGGGGCCCGGGCCGTATGGCTACACCTTC.